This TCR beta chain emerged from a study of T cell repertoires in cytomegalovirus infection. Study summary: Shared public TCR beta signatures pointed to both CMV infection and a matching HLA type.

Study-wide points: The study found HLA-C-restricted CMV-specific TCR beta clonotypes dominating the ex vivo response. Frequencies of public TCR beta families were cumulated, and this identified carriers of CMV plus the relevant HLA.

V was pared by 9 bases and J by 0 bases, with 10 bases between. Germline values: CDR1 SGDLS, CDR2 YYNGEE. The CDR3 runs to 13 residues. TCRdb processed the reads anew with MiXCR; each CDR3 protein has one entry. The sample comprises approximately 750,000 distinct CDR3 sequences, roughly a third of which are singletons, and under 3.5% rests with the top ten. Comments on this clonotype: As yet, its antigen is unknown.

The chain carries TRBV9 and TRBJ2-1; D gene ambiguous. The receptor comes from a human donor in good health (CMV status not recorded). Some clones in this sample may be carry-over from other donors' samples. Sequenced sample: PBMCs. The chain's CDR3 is CATAKNSYNEQFF. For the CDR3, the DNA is TGTGCCACCGCAAAGAACTCCTACAATGAGCAGTTCTTC.